This TCR beta chain was recovered during a study of post-analysis software for immune sequencing data. Study conclusions and caveats: The authors found that F measure strongly co-clustered same-batch samples. There were a few TRBV segments more frequent in patients than controls, and TRBV5-6, TRBV5-1 and TRBV20-1 were among them. Compared with controls, patients showed significantly lower normalized Chao1 diversity.

CDR3 length equals 16 residues. The V gene's germline CDR1 is MNHNY and CDR2 SVGAGI (reference sequence). Unmatched junction bases numbered 8, after V lost 6 bases and J lost 0 bases. Remarks on this clonotype: Its antigen is undetermined.

The TCR beta cDNA libraries contained unique molecular identifiers. From roughly 1 to 10 million T cells, 500,000 or so cDNA molecules were obtained. TCRdb analysed the PCR reads with MiXCR anew, one entry per CDR3 protein. The table records about 200,000 distinct CDR3 sequences, 29% of them present only once. V gene TRBV6-6 combines with J gene TRBJ2-1; 7 positions agree with TRBD2. The receptor was derived from a girl aged 2-17 years with multiple sclerosis. The sequencing sample was made of blood. The CDR3 DNA is TGTGCCAGCAGCAGCAGACGGGGGGTCTCCTACAATGAGCAGTTCTTC. Its translation is CASSSRRGVSYNEQFF.